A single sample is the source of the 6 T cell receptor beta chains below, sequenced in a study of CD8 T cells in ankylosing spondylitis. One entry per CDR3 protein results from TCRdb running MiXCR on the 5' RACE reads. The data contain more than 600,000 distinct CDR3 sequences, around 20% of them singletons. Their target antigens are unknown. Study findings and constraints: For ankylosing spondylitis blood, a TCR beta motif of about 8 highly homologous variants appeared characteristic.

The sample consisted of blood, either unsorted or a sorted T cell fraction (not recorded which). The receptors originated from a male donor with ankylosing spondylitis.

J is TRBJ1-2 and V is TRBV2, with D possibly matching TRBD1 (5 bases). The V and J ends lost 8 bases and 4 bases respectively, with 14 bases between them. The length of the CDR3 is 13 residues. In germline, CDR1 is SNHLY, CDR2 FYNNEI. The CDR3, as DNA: TGTGCCAGCGTGGTCTTGAGGGGCTATGGCTACACCTTC. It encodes CASVVLRGYGYTF.

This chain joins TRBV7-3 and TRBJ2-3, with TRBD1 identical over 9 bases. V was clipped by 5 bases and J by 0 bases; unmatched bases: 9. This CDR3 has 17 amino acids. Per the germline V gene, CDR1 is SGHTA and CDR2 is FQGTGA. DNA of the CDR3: TGTGCCAGCAGCCGCCCCCCGGGACAGGGAAGCACAGATACGCAGTATTTT. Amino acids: CASSRPPGQGSTDTQYF.

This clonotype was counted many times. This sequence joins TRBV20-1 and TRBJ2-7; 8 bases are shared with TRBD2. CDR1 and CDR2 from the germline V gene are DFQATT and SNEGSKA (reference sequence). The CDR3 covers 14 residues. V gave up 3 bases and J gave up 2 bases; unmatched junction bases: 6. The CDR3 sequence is CSARPGTSTYEQYF. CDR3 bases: TGCAGTGCTAGGCCCGGGACTAGTACCTACGAGCAGTACTTC.

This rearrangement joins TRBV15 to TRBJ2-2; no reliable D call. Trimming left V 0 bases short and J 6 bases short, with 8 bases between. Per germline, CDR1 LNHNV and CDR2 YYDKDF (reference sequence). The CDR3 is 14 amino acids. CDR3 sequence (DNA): TGTGCCACCAGCAGAGATCGGCTTGCCGGGGAGCTGTTTTTT. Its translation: CATSRDRLAGELFF.

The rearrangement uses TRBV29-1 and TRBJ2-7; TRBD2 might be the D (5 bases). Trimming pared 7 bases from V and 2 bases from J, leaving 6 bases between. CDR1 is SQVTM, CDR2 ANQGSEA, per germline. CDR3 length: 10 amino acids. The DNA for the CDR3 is TGCAGCGCCGGGACCTACGAGCAGTACTTC. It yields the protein CSAGTYEQYF.

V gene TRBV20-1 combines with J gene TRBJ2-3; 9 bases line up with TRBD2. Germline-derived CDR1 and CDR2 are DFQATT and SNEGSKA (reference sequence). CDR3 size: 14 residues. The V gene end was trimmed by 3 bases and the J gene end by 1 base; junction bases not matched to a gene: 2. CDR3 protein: CSARPSGGTDTQYF. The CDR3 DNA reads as TGCAGTGCTAGGCCTAGCGGGGGCACAGATACGCAGTATTTT.